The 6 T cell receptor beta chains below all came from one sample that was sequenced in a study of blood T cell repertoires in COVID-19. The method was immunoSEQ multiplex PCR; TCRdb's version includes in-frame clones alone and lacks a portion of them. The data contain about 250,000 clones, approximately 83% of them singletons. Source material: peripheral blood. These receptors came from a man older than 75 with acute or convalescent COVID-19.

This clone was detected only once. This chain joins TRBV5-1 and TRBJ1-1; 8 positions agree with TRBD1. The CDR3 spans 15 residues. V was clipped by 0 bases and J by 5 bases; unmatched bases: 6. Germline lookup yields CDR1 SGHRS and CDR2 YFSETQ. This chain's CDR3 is CASSLDGRGRTEAFF. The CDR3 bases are TGCGCCAGCAGCTTGGACGGCAGGGGGCGGACTGAAGCTTTCTTT.

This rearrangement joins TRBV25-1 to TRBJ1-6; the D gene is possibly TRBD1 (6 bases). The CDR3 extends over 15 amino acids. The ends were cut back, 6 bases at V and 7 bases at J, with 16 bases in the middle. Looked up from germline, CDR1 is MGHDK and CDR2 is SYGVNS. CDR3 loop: CASSRDINTNSPLHF. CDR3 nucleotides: TGTGCCAGCAGCCGGGACATAAACACCAATTCACCCCTCCACTTT.

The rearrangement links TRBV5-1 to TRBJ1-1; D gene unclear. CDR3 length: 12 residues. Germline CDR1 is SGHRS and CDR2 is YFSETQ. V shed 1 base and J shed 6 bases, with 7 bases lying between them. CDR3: CASSLPSPEAFF. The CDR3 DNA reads TGCGCCAGCAGCTTGCCAAGCCCTGAAGCTTTCTTT.

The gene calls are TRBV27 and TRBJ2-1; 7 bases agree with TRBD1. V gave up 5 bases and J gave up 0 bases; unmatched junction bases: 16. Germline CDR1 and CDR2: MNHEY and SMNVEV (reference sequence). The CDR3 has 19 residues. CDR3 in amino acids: CASSSLLTRTGSSYNEQFF. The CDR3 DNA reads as TGTGCCAGCAGTAGCCTCCTTACGAGGACAGGAAGCTCCTACAATGAGCAGTTCTTC.

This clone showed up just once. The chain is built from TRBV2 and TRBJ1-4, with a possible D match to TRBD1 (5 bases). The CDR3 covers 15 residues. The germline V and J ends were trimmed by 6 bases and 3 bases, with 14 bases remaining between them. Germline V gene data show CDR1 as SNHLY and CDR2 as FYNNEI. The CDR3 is CASRVSGTPNEKLFF. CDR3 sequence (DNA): TGTGCCAGCAGGGTATCCGGGACTCCTAATGAAAAACTGTTTTTT.

This chain's CDR3 is CASRNTGYNEQFF. The DNA for the CDR3 is TGTGCCAGCAGGAACACAGGTTACAATGAGCAGTTCTTC. The V gene is TRBV7-8, the J gene TRBJ2-1, with a weak D call TRBD1 (5 bases). Germline V gives CDR1 SGHVS, CDR2 FQNEAQ. The CDR3 covers 13 residues. V lost 6 bases and J lost 4, with 10 bases in between.